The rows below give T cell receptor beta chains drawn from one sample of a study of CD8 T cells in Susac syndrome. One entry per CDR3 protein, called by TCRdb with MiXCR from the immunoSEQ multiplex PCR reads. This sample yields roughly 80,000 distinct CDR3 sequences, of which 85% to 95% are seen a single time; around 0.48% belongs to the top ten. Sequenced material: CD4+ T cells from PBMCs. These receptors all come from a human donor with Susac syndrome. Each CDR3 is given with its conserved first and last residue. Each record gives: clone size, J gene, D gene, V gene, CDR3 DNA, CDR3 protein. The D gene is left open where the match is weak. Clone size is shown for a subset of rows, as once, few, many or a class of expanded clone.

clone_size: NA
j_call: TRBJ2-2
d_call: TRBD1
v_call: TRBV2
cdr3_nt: TGTGCCAGCAGTGGACAGGGGTTCGGGGAGCTGTTTTTT
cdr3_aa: CASSGQGFGELFF

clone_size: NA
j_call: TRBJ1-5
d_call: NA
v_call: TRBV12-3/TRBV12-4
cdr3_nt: TGTGCCAGCAGTTCCGATTGGACAGTCCATCAGCCCCAGCATTTT
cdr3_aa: CASSSDWTVHQPQHF

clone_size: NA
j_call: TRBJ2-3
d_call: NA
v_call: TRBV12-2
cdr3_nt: TGTAAGAGGGCGGGGGTTAACACAGATACGCAGTATTTT
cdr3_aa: CKRAGVNTDTQYF

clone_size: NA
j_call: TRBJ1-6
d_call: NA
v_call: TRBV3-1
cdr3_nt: TGTGCCAGCAGCCCCAGTCGACAGCTCTATAATTCACCCCTCCACTTT
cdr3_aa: CASSPSRQLYNSPLHF

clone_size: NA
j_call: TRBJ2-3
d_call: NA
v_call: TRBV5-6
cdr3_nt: TGTGCCAGCAGCTACCAGCACCTACCAGATACGCAGTATTTT
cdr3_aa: CASSYQHLPDTQYF

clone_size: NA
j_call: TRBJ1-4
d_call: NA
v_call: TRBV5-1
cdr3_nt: TGCGCCAGCAGCTTGGAGGCAGGGAATGAAAAACTGTTTTTT
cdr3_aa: CASSLEAGNEKLFF

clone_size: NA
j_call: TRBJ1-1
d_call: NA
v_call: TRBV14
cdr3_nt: TGTGCCAGCAGCCTGAGAGGGGTACAGAAGAAAGCTTTCTTT
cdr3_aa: CASSLRGVQKKAFF

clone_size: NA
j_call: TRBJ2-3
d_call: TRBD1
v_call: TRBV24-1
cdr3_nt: TGTGCCACCAGCAGGGGGGATACGCAGTATTTT
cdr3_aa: CATSRGDTQYF

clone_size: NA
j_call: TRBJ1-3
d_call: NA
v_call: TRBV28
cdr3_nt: TGTGCCAGCAGTTCTTGGACGAGCTCTGGAAACACCATATATTTT
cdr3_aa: CASSSWTSSGNTIYF

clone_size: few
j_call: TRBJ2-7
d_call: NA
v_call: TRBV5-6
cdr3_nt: TGTGCCAGCAGCTCTACCTACGAGCAGTACTTC
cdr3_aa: CASSSTYEQYF

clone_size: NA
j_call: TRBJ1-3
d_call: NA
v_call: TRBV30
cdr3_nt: TGTGCCTGGAGTGGGGCAGGCGGGAACACCATATATTTT
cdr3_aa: CAWSGAGGNTIYF

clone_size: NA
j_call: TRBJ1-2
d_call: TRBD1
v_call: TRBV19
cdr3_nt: TGTGCCAGTAGTTCCGCGACAGGGTTCGACGGCTACACCTTC
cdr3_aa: CASSSATGFDGYTF

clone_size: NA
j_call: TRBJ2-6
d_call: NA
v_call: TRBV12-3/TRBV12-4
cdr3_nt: TGTGCCAGCACCCTACGTCCTGGGGCCAACGTCCTGACTTTC
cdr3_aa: CASTLRPGANVLTF

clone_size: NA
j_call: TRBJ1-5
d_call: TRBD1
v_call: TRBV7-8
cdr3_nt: TGTGCCAGCAGCTTAGCAGGGGGCGGTCAGCCCCAGCATTTT
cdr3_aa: CASSLAGGGQPQHF

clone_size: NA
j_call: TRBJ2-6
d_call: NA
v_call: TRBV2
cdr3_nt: TGTGCCAGCAGTCGGGATAGAAGCTCTGGGGCCAACGTCCTGACTTTC
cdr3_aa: CASSRDRSSGANVLTF

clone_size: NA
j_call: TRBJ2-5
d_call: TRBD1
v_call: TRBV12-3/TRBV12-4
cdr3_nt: TGTGCCAGCAGTTTCGAGACAGGGGGAACGGAGACCCAGTACTTC
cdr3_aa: CASSFETGGTETQYF

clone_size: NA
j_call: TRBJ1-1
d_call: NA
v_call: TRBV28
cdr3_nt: TGTGCCAGCAGTTTGATCCAGGGACGAATGAACACTGAAGCTTTCTTT
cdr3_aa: CASSLIQGRMNTEAFF

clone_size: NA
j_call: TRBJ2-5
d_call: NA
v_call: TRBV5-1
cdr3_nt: TGCGCCAGCAGGGGCACAGGAATCGAAGAGACCCAGTACTTC
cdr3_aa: CASRGTGIEETQYF

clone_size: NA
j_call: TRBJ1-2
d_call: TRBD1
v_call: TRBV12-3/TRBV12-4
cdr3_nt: TGTGCCGGCGGCCGAACAGGACAGGATCGAAATGGCTACACCTTC
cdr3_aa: CAGGRTGQDRNGYTF